The TCR beta chain described here comes from a study of early T cells in non-severe SARS-CoV-2 infection. Study information: RNA in bulk from unsorted whole blood was sequenced, and chains were unpaired.

This clonotype has at least ten counts. As yet, its antigen is unknown. This CDR3 is 15 amino acids long. The J segment lost 6 bases and the V segment lost 5 bases, leaving 8 bases of the junction unmatched. General study results and limits: The matching step, a VDJdb search, favored anti-spike CD8 responses and missed private and CD4 specificities.

TCRdb analysed the 5' RACE reads with MiXCR anew, one entry per CDR3 protein. The data contain tens of thousands of distinct CDR3 sequences, about 6% of them singletons. This sequence joins TRBV12-3 or TRBV12-4 and TRBJ2-7, with 12 bases matching TRBD1. Sequencing input: whole blood. The source is an adult who was a healthcare worker with PCR-confirmed SARS-CoV-2 infection or an uninfected control (not recorded which). The DNA for the CDR3 is TGTGCCAGCAGTCCGCGGGGACAGGGGGCTCGCGAGCAGTACTTC. Its translation is CASSPRGQGAREQYF.